Listed here are 27 T cell receptor beta chains from one sample, sequenced in a study of T cell responses to AZD1222 COVID-19 vaccine. The data were produced by immunoSEQ multiplex PCR, yet TCRdb's version contains in-frame clones alone and is incomplete. The table includes about 140,000 clones, over 75% detected once. Source: peripheral blood, taken on day 0 of AZD1222 vaccination. The source is an adult in good health.

The J gene is TRBJ1-1, the V gene TRBV7-9; 7 bases map to TRBD1. The CDR3 consists of 17 residues. Losses at the gene ends were 1 base for V and 5 bases for J; bases not matched to a gene: 13. CDR1 and CDR2 from the germline V gene are SEHNR and FQNEAQ (reference sequence). The CDR3 reads CASSLVDSAGGWTEAFF. DNA of the CDR3: TGTGCCAGCAGCTTAGTAGATTCGGCAGGGGGTTGGACTGAAGCTTTCTTT.

The chain joins TRBV4-1 to TRBJ1-5; maybe TRBD1 (5 bases). Per germline, CDR1 MGHRA and CDR2 YSYEKL. The length of the CDR3 is 16 residues. V lost 0 bases, J lost 7 bases, and 16 bases lay in between. The CDR3 is CASSQDWSPGGQPQHF. The CDR3 DNA is TGCGCCAGCAGCCAAGATTGGTCACCTGGGGGACAGCCCCAGCATTTT.

The V call is TRBV30, the J call TRBJ2-6, with D perhaps assigned TRBD1 or TRBD2 (5 bases each). CDR1 is GTSNPN, CDR2 SVGIG, per germline (reference sequence). The CDR3 contains 17 residues. Trimming cost V 0 bases and J 4 bases, with 16 bases left between them. CDR3 amino acids: CAWSVRGRAAGANVLTF. The CDR3, as DNA: TGTGCCTGGAGTGTACGGGGACGGGCGGCCGGGGCCAACGTCCTGACTTTC. The full variable domain, in which reference TRBV30 and TRBJ2-6 provide the parts outside the CDR3, is SQTIHQWPATLVQPVGSPLSLECTVEGTSNPNLYWYRQAAGRGLQLLFYSVGIGQISSEVPQNLSASRPQDRQFILSSKKLLLSDSGFYLCAWSVRGRAAGANVLTFGAGSRLTVL.

The V and J genes are TRBV14 and TRBJ2-1; TRBD2 aligns across 11 bases. V shed 2 bases, J shed 4 bases, and the junction held 13 bases outside the gene matches. The CDR3 runs 19 residues. CDR1 is SGHDN and CDR2 is FVKESK in the germline V gene. CDR3 nucleotide sequence: TGTGCCAGCAGCCAACGGTCAAAGACTAGCGGGGATCTTTACAATGAGCAGTTCTTC. Its protein is CASSQRSKTSGDLYNEQFF.

This clone was detected a few times. This chain connects TRBV5-1 to TRBJ2-3, with 10 positions matching TRBD1. The trim removed 4 bases at V and 6 bases at J, leaving 5 bases unmatched. This CDR3 comprises 14 residues. Germline-derived CDR1 and CDR2 are SGHRS and YFSETQ. CDR3 nucleotides: TGCGCCAGCAGCCTCCGGGACAGGGGCGATACGCAGTATTTT. This translates into CASSLRDRGDTQYF. Using reference TRBV5-1 and TRBJ2-3 for the parts outside the CDR3, the full variable domain is KAGVTQTPRYLIKTRGQQVTLSCSPISGHRSVSWYQQTPGQGLQFLFEYFSETQRNKGNFPGRFSGRQFSNSRSEMNVSTLELGDSALYLCASSLRDRGDTQYFGPGTRLTVL.

The chain combines TRBV6-5 with TRBJ1-4; no firm D call. The CDR3 totals 15 residues. Germline V gives CDR1 MNHEY, CDR2 SVGAGI. Between the trimmed V and J ends, which lost 6 bases and 3 bases, there was a span of 14 bases. CDR3 residues: CASSSAYQPNEKLFF. In DNA, the CDR3 is TGTGCCAGCAGCTCAGCGTACCAACCTAATGAAAAACTGTTTTTT.

This clone was detected once. The chain employs TRBV18 and TRBJ2-1, with D hard to call. Germline V gene data show CDR1 as KGHSH and CDR2 as LQKENI. CDR3 length equals 15 residues. With 3 bases removed from V and 6 bases from J, the gap between germline ends came to 15 bases. In DNA form, the CDR3 reads TGTGCCAGCTCACCTCCTCGGCCGAATGGCAATGAGCAGTTCTTC. It yields the protein CASSPPRPNGNEQFF.

The chain uses TRBV6-2 or TRBV6-3 and TRBJ2-1; 11 positions match TRBD2. The junction had 5 bases not matched to a gene; V was cut back by 0 bases and J by 10 bases. Germline lookup yields CDR1 MNHEY and CDR2 SVGEGT. The CDR3 runs to 15 residues. DNA for the CDR3: TGTGCCAGCAGTTACTCGTCTAGCGGGGGGTTGGAGCAGTTCTTC. This encodes CASSYSSSGGLEQFF.

The gene calls are TRBV9 and TRBJ1-1; no definite D call. The CDR3 is made up of 14 amino acids. Per the germline V gene, CDR1 is SGDLS and CDR2 is YYNGEE. The ends were cut back, 3 bases at V and 1 base at J, with 10 bases in the middle. The CDR3: CASSESPGNTEAFF. The DNA of the CDR3 is TGTGCCAGCAGCGAAAGCCCGGGGAACACTGAAGCTTTCTTT.

V usage is TRBV18 and J usage is TRBJ1-1; D unclear. This CDR3 comprises 15 residues. V was trimmed by 4 bases and J by 0 bases, leaving 12 bases between them. Germline assignment: CDR1 KGHSH and CDR2 LQKENI. CDR3 nucleotide sequence: TGTGCCAGCTCACTTGCCCGGCCCATGAACACTGAAGCTTTCTTT. Its protein product is CASSLARPMNTEAFF.

The table lists this clone with a count of one. The genes are TRBV28 and TRBJ1-2; D possibly corresponds to TRBD1 (6 bases). CDR3 size: 14 residues. CDR1 and CDR2 (germline): MDHEN, SYDVKM. Trimming shortened V by 2 bases and J by 5 bases, and 12 bases separated the two germline ends. The CDR3 region has the DNA TGTGCCAGCAGTTTACAGGGGATGCGATATGGCTACACCTTC. Its protein is CASSLQGMRYGYTF.

The genes are TRBV4-2 and TRBJ2-5; D not resolved. V shed 1 base and J shed 2 bases, with 8 bases lying between them. Germline V CDR1 and CDR2: LGHNA, YNFKEQ. The CDR3 consists of 14 residues. In nucleotides, the CDR3 is TGTGCCAGCAGCCAAGCAACTGTGCAAGAGACCCAGTACTTC. It codes for CASSQATVQETQYF.

This chain uses TRBV28 with TRBJ1-1; 7 bases are a match to TRBD1. CDR1 is MDHEN and CDR2 is SYDVKM in the germline V gene. The CDR3 loop spans 17 amino acids. Trimming took 7 bases from V and 1 from J; bases not matched to a gene: 15. The CDR3 nucleotides are TGTGCCAGCACTTTTATTCGAGGGGGCGCGGGGAACACTGAAGCTTTCTTT. Translation gives CASTFIRGGAGNTEAFF.

The genes are TRBV28 and TRBJ1-4, with no clear D. The CDR3 length is 18 residues. The V and J ends lost 6 bases and 0 bases respectively, with 20 bases between them. CDR1 MDHEN and CDR2 SYDVKM come from the germline V gene. The DNA for the CDR3 is TGTGCCAGCAGCCCTGCGGCGAACGTGGGTGCAACTAATGAAAAACTGTTTTTT. Encoded protein: CASSPAANVGATNEKLFF.

The J gene is TRBJ1-3, the V gene TRBV3-1 (or the pseudogene TRBV3-2); no definite D call. With 3 bases removed from V and 6 bases from J, the gap between germline ends came to 9 bases. Germline V gene sequence: CDR1 LGHDT, CDR2 YNNKEL (reference sequence). The CDR3 consists of 13 residues. DNA of the CDR3: TGTGCCAGCAGCCACGGCAGAAAAAACACCATATATTTT. Translating it yields CASSHGRKNTIYF.

J is TRBJ1-2 and V is TRBV30, with 10 bases lining up with TRBD1. V shed 0 bases, J shed 8 bases, and the junction held 6 bases outside the gene matches. Germline CDR1 GTSNPN, CDR2 SVGIG (reference sequence). The CDR3 has 14 amino acids. Here the CDR3 reads CAWSVSRTGGGYTF. The CDR3 DNA reads TGTGCCTGGAGTGTAAGCCGGACAGGGGGAGGCTACACCTTC.

The chain links TRBV14 to TRBJ2-7; TRBD1 is a possible D gene (6 bases). The CDR3 is 14 residues long. Germline CDR1 reads SGHDN; CDR2 reads FVKESK. The V gene lost 4 bases and the J gene lost 0 bases, with 10 bases spanning the gap. CDR3 in DNA: TGTGCCAGCAGCCGAGACAGGTCCTCCTACGAGCAGTACTTC. Amino acids: CASSRDRSSYEQYF.

The chain carries TRBV5-4 and TRBJ2-2, with TRBD2 as a possible D gene (5 bases). This CDR3 contains 15 residues. The V gene's germline CDR1 is SGHNT and CDR2 YYREEE (reference sequence). V was shortened by 0 bases and J by 6 bases, with 12 bases between the two germline ends. The CDR3 bases are TGTGCCAGCAGCTTGGTGTCGAGCGGATCCGGGGAGCTGTTTTTT. Residues: CASSLVSSGSGELFF. The full variable domain, its missing parts supplied by reference TRBV5-4 and TRBJ2-2, is ETGVTQSPTHLIKTRGQQVTLRCSSQSGHNTVSWYQQALGQGPQFIFQYYREEENGRGNFPPRFSGLQFPNYSSELNVNALELDDSALYLCASSLVSSGSGELFFGEGSRLTVL.

This clone was observed once. V is TRBV5-4 and J is TRBJ2-1, with D uncertain. V lost 0 bases and J 1 base, leaving 5 bases between the germline ends. Germline V gene lookup returns CDR1 SGHNT and CDR2 YYREEE (reference sequence). This CDR3 comprises 14 residues. CDR3 amino acids: CASSLGASYNEQFF. CDR3 nucleotide sequence: TGTGCCAGCAGCTTGGGGGCTTCCTACAATGAGCAGTTCTTC.

The chain carries TRBV11-2 and TRBJ2-3; TRBD2 might be the D (6 bases). V was cut by 4 bases and J by 3 bases, with 17 bases left in between. The germline CDR1 and CDR2 sequences are SGHAT and FQNNGV. There are 16 residues in the CDR3. The CDR3 sequence: CASSSLPGTPTDTQYF. CDR3 in DNA: TGTGCCAGCAGCTCTTTACCCGGGACTCCGACAGATACGCAGTATTTT.

Worth noting for this clone: Sequence at one end of the junction differs from germline and may be a read error. The V gene is TRBV30, the J gene TRBJ1-5, with TRBD1 identical over 12 bases. The CDR3 sequence is 16 residues long. Germline loops: CDR1 GTSNPN, CDR2 SVGIG (reference sequence). The CDR3 spells CAWSLSGTGGKQPQHF. DNA of the CDR3: TGTGCCTGGAGTCTTTCCGGGACAGGGGGCAAACAGCCCCAGCATTTT.

The chain employs TRBV6-6 and TRBJ1-2; TRBD1 agrees at 10 bases. Germline V CDR1 and CDR2: MNHNY, SVGAGI (reference sequence). The CDR3 totals 15 residues. V lost 0 bases and J lost 3; bases outside the gene matches: 1. The CDR3 DNA is TGTGCCAGCAGTTACTCGACAGGGGGCTACTATGGCTACACCTTC. Encoded protein: CASSYSTGGYYGYTF.

The V and J genes are TRBV7-2 and TRBJ2-7; D not certain. Looked up from germline, CDR1 is SGHTA and CDR2 is FQGNSA. The germline V and J ends were trimmed by 7 bases and 2 bases, with 18 bases remaining between them. The CDR3 spans 15 residues. The CDR3 is CASTQNSIMTYEQYF. The CDR3 DNA sequence: TGTGCCAGCACCCAAAACAGCATTATGACCTACGAGCAGTACTTC.

This clone counts as medium-sized. The genes are TRBV11-2 and TRBJ1-1, with TRBD1 matching over 9 bases. The CDR3 has 13 amino acids. With V trimmed by 11 bases and J by 0 bases, 4 bases remained unmatched. Germline values: CDR1 SGHAT, CDR2 FQNNGV. This chain's CDR3 is CAVTGGVNTEAFF. The CDR3, as DNA: TGTGCCGTTACAGGGGGCGTGAACACTGAAGCTTTCTTT.

The chain recombines TRBV5-6 with TRBJ1-1; TRBD1 is a possible D gene (5 bases). Trimming removed 0 bases at V and 1 base at J, with 19 bases between. Germline V CDR1 and CDR2: SGHDT, YYEEEE. The length of the CDR3 is 18 residues. The CDR3 loop reads CASSLVALVGRTNTEAFF. CDR3 coding DNA: TGTGCCAGCAGCTTGGTCGCCTTAGTGGGACGGACGAACACTGAAGCTTTCTTT.

The gene calls are TRBV7-2 and TRBJ1-2; 7 nucleotides match TRBD1. The CDR3 has 15 residues. The V gene end was trimmed by 5 bases and the J gene end by 5 bases; junction bases not matched to a gene: 11. Germline-derived CDR1 and CDR2 are SGHTA and FQGNSA. For the CDR3, the DNA is TGTGCCAGCAGCCCTAAACGGACGGGACAGTATGGCTACACCTTC. Its translation: CASSPKRTGQYGYTF.

The genes are TRBV19 and TRBJ2-7, with a possible D match to TRBD1 (5 bases). The V gene lost 3 bases and the J gene lost 4 bases, with 7 bases spanning the gap. CDR1 is LNHDA, CDR2 SQIVND, per germline (reference sequence). The CDR3 extends over 12 amino acids. The CDR3 DNA sequence: TGTGCCAGTAGTATCGACAGTTACGAGCAGTACTTC. Protein: CASSIDSYEQYF.